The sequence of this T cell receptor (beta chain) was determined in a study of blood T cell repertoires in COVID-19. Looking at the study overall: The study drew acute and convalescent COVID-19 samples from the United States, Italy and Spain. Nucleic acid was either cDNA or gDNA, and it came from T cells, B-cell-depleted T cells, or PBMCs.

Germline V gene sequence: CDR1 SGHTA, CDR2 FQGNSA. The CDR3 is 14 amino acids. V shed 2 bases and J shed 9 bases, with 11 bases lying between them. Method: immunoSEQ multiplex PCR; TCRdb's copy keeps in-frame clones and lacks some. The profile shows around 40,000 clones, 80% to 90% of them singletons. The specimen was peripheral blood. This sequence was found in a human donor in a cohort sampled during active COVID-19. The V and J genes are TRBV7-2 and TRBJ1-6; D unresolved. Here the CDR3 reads CASSLSLGGSPLHF. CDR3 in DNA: TGTGCCAGCAGCTTATCCCTAGGTGGTTCACCCCTCCACTTT. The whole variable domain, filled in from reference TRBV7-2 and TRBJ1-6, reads GAGVSQSPSNKVTEKGKDVELRCDPISGHTALYWYRQSLGQGLEFLIYFQGNSAPDKSGLPSDRFSAERTGGSVSTLTIQRTQQEDSAVYLCASSLSLGGSPLHFGNGTRLTVT.